The present TCR beta chain was sequenced within a study of blood T cell repertoires in COVID-19. Study-wide context: Whether acute or convalescent, the COVID-19 samples came from the United States, Italy and Spain. PBMCs, B-cell-depleted T cells, or T cells were the source of the cDNA or gDNA that made up the material.

In the original workflow: Amplifying reference gene primers gave estimates of nucleated cell counts. Libraries were prepared by immunoSEQ multiplex PCR; TCRdb keeps only in-frame clonotypes and omits some of them. The V and J calls and clone size were taken over from that table, and D and trimming were inferred from the DNA. The repertoire includes about 150,000 clones, approximately 91% of them detected once, and approximately 5% sits in the top ten. The Seattle site enrolled patients during active infection and followed them longitudinally. Germline V gene lookup returns CDR1 SGHTA and CDR2 FQGNSA. The junction had 9 bases not matched to a gene; V was cut back by 5 bases and J by 4 bases. The CDR3 spans 16 residues.

The clonotype originates from a man aged 18 to 29 with COVID-19, enrolled during active disease. V usage is TRBV7-2 and J usage is TRBJ2-1; 9 bases agree with TRBD2. The sequenced material came from peripheral blood. The CDR3 bases are TGTGCCAGCAGCGCCGTTAGCGGGAGTGTTTACAATGAGCAGTTCTTC. Its protein is CASSAVSGSVYNEQFF.